Shown below are 17 T cell receptor beta chains from a single sample sequenced in a study of PD-1 blockade in classical Hodgkin lymphoma. Noted time point: cycle 4 day 1 (C4D1), after 6 weeks of nivolumab. Brentuximab vedotin exposure varied among the patients, all of whom had relapsed after autologous stem cell transplantation. The table came from immunoSEQ multiplex PCR; TCRdb's copy has only in-frame clones and leaves some out. The sample comprises 90,000 to 140,000 clones, roughly 89% of which are singletons, and under 20% rests with the top ten. The sample in question was peripheral blood mononuclear cells (PBMCs), obtained before the fourth cycle of nivolumab. The receptors shown here come from a human donor with classical Hodgkin lymphoma.

The chain is built from TRBV19 and TRBJ2-5; D gene uncertain. The CDR3 has 14 amino acids. V gave up 3 bases and J gave up 5 bases, with 13 bases separating them. Germline V gene sequence: CDR1 LNHDA, CDR2 SQIVND (reference sequence). CDR3 protein: CASSMTALRETQYF. Written as DNA, the CDR3 is TGTGCCAGTAGTATGACGGCTCTCAGGGAGACCCAGTACTTC. The full variable domain, its missing parts supplied by reference TRBV19 and TRBJ2-5, is DGGITQSPKYLFRKEGQNVTLSCEQNLNHDAMYWYRQDPGQGLRLIYYSQIVNDFQKGDIAEGYSVSREKKESFPLTVTSAQKNPTAFYLCASSMTALRETQYFGPGTRLLVL.

This clone has a single count. This chain connects TRBV28 to TRBJ1-3; maybe TRBD1 (5 bases). The CDR3 consists of 15 residues. The V gene lost 6 bases and the J gene lost 1 base, with 13 bases spanning the gap. In germline, CDR1 is MDHEN, CDR2 SYDVKM. The CDR3 DNA follows: TGTGCCAGCAGCCTCCGATGGGGGTCTGGAAACACCATATATTTT. Translating gives CASSLRWGSGNTIYF.

The chain combines TRBV19 with TRBJ1-2; the match to TRBD1 covers 10 bases. The CDR3 spans 14 residues. V shed 6 bases and J 5 bases; nucleotides not matched to a gene: 6. Germline loops: CDR1 LNHDA, CDR2 SQIVND (reference sequence). This chain's CDR3 is CASRPLDRGYGYTF. The DNA of the CDR3 is TGTGCCAGTAGGCCCCTGGACAGGGGGTATGGCTACACCTTC. The whole variable domain, filled in from reference TRBV19 and TRBJ1-2, reads DGGITQSPKYLFRKEGQNVTLSCEQNLNHDAMYWYRQDPGQGLRLIYYSQIVNDFQKGDIAEGYSVSREKKESFPLTVTSAQKNPTAFYLCASRPLDRGYGYTFGSGTRLTVV.

This clone was picked up one time. The chain links TRBV7-9 to TRBJ2-7, with D unclear. The germline V gene has CDR1 SEHNR and CDR2 FQNEAQ (reference sequence). V lost 4 bases and J 3 bases, leaving 7 bases between the germline ends. The CDR3 totals 12 residues. The CDR3 coding sequence is TGTGCCAGCAGCTCAGACGTCTACGAGCAGTACTTC. The encoded protein is CASSSDVYEQYF.

The chain carries TRBV4-3 and TRBJ2-1, with 8 nucleotides matching TRBD2. Germline V gene sequence: CDR1 LGHNA, CDR2 YSLEER. V gave up 3 bases and J gave up 4 bases; unmatched junction bases: 11. The CDR3 contains 17 residues. The CDR3 DNA reads as TGCGCCAGCAGCCAGGCTGATGCTAGCGGGTTATACAATGAGCAGTTCTTC. Translated: CASSQADASGLYNEQFF.

The DNA for the CDR3 is TGCGCCAGCAGCCAAGCACCGGGGGCCTACTCCTACGAGCAGTACTTC. It translates to CASSQAPGAYSYEQYF. This chain joins TRBV4-1 and TRBJ2-7; D possibly matches TRBD1 or TRBD2 (6 bases each). Germline lookup yields CDR1 MGHRA and CDR2 YSYEKL. The CDR3 spans 16 residues. V was cut by 1 base and J by 0 bases, with 13 bases left in between.

The DNA of the CDR3 is TGTGCCACTTCATCAGGGGGGGGCTCCAATCAGCCCCAGCATTTT. Protein sequence: CATSSGGGSNQPQHF. The chain uses TRBV19 and TRBJ1-5; TRBD1 aligns across 7 bases. The CDR3 covers 15 residues. Germline V lookup: CDR1 LNHDA, CDR2 SQIVND (reference sequence). V was pared by 10 bases and J by 3 bases, with 12 bases of the junction left unmatched.

CDR3 sequence (DNA): TGTGCCAGCAGCTGGGTTCAGGGTGATGGCTACACCTTC. Translation: CASSWVQGDGYTF. The chain joins TRBV5-4 to TRBJ1-2; perhaps TRBD1 as D (5 bases). CDR3 size: 13 residues. V dropped 3 bases and J dropped 6 bases, with 12 bases sitting between them. Per germline, CDR1 SGHNT and CDR2 YYREEE (reference sequence).

CDR3 sequence: CASSQSRPDTQYF. The CDR3 DNA reads as TGCGCCAGCAGCCAGTCCAGGCCAGATACGCAGTATTTT. The V and J genes are TRBV4-3 and TRBJ2-3; the D is unclear. The CDR3 extends over 13 amino acids. In germline, CDR1 is LGHNA, CDR2 YSLEER. V was trimmed by 3 bases and J by 4 bases, leaving 8 bases between them.

The chain employs TRBV2 and TRBJ1-1; no clear D gene. The CDR3 runs to 14 residues. The V end lost 3 bases, the J end lost 1 base, and 9 bases lay between the germline ends. The germline V gene has CDR1 SNHLY and CDR2 FYNNEI. CDR3 amino acids: CASSEETPNTEAFF. CDR3 DNA sequence: TGTGCCAGCAGTGAGGAGACCCCGAACACTGAAGCTTTCTTT.

As regards this clone: At one boundary the junction diverges from the germline segment, which might be a read error. The V gene is TRBV7-7, the J gene TRBJ2-1, with 13 bases fitting TRBD2. This CDR3 contains 16 residues. Germline CDR1 SSHAT, CDR2 FNYEAQ (reference sequence). CDR3 protein: CASSPGTSGTYNEQFF. CDR3 sequence (DNA): TGTGCTAGCAGCCCTGGGACTAGCGGGACCTACAATGAGCAGTTCTTC.

This chain uses TRBV27 with TRBJ2-2; 7 bases match TRBD2. This CDR3 is built from 15 residues. The trim removed 3 bases at V and 4 bases at J, leaving 5 bases unmatched. Per the germline V gene, CDR1 is MNHEY and CDR2 is SMNVEV (reference sequence). CDR3 nucleotides: TGTGCCAGCAGTTTTGGGACTACCACCACCGGGGAGCTGTTTTTT. It translates to CASSFGTTTTGELFF.

The chain joins TRBV18 to TRBJ1-1; D is uncertain. The CDR3 extends over 16 amino acids. Trimming cost V 3 bases and J 1 base, with 15 bases left between them. The germline gives CDR1 KGHSH, CDR2 LQKENI. Written as DNA, the CDR3 is TGTGCCAGCTCACCTTACAGCAAACAAGGGAACACTGAAGCTTTCTTT. Its protein is CASSPYSKQGNTEAFF.

The chain couples TRBV30 to TRBJ1-6; the D is unclear. The CDR3 spans 11 residues. Germline V gene lookup returns CDR1 GTSNPN and CDR2 SVGIG (reference sequence). The V end lost 4 bases, the J end lost 7 bases, and 5 bases lay between the germline ends. The chain's CDR3 is CAWMENSPLHF. The CDR3 bases are TGTGCCTGGATGGAGAATTCACCCCTCCACTTT.

This clone was seen a single time. The chain recombines TRBV7-2 with TRBJ1-1; tentative D call: TRBD1 (5 bases). CDR1 is SGHTA, CDR2 FQGNSA, per germline. Trimming shortened V by 2 bases and J by 0 bases, and 13 bases separated the two germline ends. This CDR3 is built from 16 residues. CDR3 nucleotides: TGTGCCAGCAGCTTATACGCCCGGGGGTTGAACACTGAAGCTTTCTTT. Protein product: CASSLYARGLNTEAFF.

The CDR3 DNA is TGTGCCAGCAGCCTAGGACAGTCAATCGCCTTGGACTATGGCTACACCTTC. It translates to CASSLGQSIALDYGYTF. The V call is TRBV7-8, the J call TRBJ1-2; TRBD1 might be the D (6 bases). There are 17 residues in the CDR3. The germline V gene has CDR1 SGHVS and CDR2 FQNEAQ. The V end was cut by 5 bases, the J end by 3 bases, with 22 bases between.

This sequence joins TRBV4-1 and TRBJ2-6; TRBD1 agrees at 10 bases. There are 18 residues in the CDR3. In germline, CDR1 is MGHRA, CDR2 YSYEKL. Germline trimming cut 4 bases from V and 1 base from J; bases unmatched to any gene: 7. The CDR3 coding sequence is TGCGCCAGCAGCCTAAAGACAGGGGGCTCTTCTGGGGCCAACGTCCTGACTTTC. Its translation: CASSLKTGGSSGANVLTF.